This TCR beta chain was documented in a study of CD8 T cells in ankylosing spondylitis. MiXCR, run by TCRdb on the 5' RACE reads, gives a single entry per CDR3 protein. Among 800,000 to 900,000 distinct CDR3 sequences, approximately 10% were seen once, and the ten largest hold 0.51%. Ten or more counts support this clonotype. What it binds is not known. This CDR3 is built from 14 residues. Germline V CDR1 and CDR2: DFQATT, SNEGSKA (reference sequence). Trimming removed 5 bases at V and 4 bases at J, with 15 bases between. Study-wide points: Blood of patients with ankylosing spondylitis appeared to be characterized by a TCR beta motif of fewer than 10 highly homologous variants. In reactive arthritis synovial fluid and blood, some motif variants had been reported before.

The V call is TRBV20-1, the J call TRBJ2-1; D ambiguous. The sample comprised blood, either unsorted or a sorted T cell fraction (not recorded which). This clonotype was obtained from a male donor with ankylosing spondylitis. CDR3 coding DNA: TGCAGTGCTCCACCCGTCACTTGGTACAATGAGCAGTTCTTC. It codes for CSAPPVTWYNEQFF.